Listed below are T cell receptor beta chains from one sample, sequenced in a study of T cells in localized non-small cell lung cancer. Repertoires were generated with immunoSEQ multiplex PCR, while TCRdb's copy carries only in-frame clones and drops some. The profile shows roughly 86,000 clones, just under 85% of them singletons. Sequenced here: peripheral blood, sampled before any cancer treatment. The origin of the receptors is a man between 35 and 75 years old with stage I lung adenocarcinoma. Both conserved end residues are part of each CDR3. Fields, in order: clone size, V gene, D gene, J gene, CDR3 DNA, CDR3 protein. The D gene is left open where the match is weak. Clone size, where shown, is once, few, many, or a class for clones that have expanded.

abundance: .
v_gene: TRBV27
d_gene: .
j_gene: TRBJ2-4
CDR3nt: TGTGCCAGCAGTACAGGGAGTCTAAACCTAGCCAAAAACATTCAGTACTTC
CDR3aa: CASSTGSLNLAKNIQYF

abundance: .
v_gene: TRBV6-5
d_gene: .
j_gene: TRBJ2-5
CDR3nt: TGTGCCAGCACCAAGGGCCCCGCTATCCAAGAGACCCAGTACTTC
CDR3aa: CASTKGPAIQETQYF

abundance: once
v_gene: TRBV15
d_gene: .
j_gene: TRBJ2-3
CDR3nt: TGTGCCACCAGCAGATCCTGGGATACGCAGTATTTT
CDR3aa: CATSRSWDTQYF

abundance: .
v_gene: TRBV7-9
d_gene: .
j_gene: TRBJ2-1
CDR3nt: TGTGCCAGCAGCTGGGAGCTAGTTTTGAATGAGCAGTTCTTC
CDR3aa: CASSWELVLNEQFF

abundance: .
v_gene: TRBV6-1
d_gene: TRBD2
j_gene: TRBJ2-7
CDR3nt: TGTGCCAGCAGTGAAACAGGCGGGAGGCCCCCTTTCTACGAGCAGTACTTC
CDR3aa: CASSETGGRPPFYEQYF

abundance: once
v_gene: TRBV10-1
d_gene: TRBD2
j_gene: TRBJ2-1
CDR3nt: TGCGCCAGCAGTCCCGGGACTAGCGGGAAAAATGAGCAGTTCTTC
CDR3aa: CASSPGTSGKNEQFF

abundance: few
v_gene: TRBV19
d_gene: TRBD1
j_gene: TRBJ1-1
CDR3nt: TGTGCCAGCCGACAGGGACGAAACACTGAAGCTTTCTTT
CDR3aa: CASRQGRNTEAFF

abundance: .
v_gene: TRBV9
d_gene: TRBD1
j_gene: TRBJ1-4
CDR3nt: TGTGCCAGCAGCGTAACGGGGACAGGGGGTAGGACTAATGAAAAACTGTTTTTT
CDR3aa: CASSVTGTGGRTNEKLFF

abundance: .
v_gene: TRBV11-2
d_gene: .
j_gene: TRBJ2-7
CDR3nt: TGTGCCAGCAGCTTAGATCGGGCAGGTGAGCAGTACTTC
CDR3aa: CASSLDRAGEQYF

abundance: .
v_gene: TRBV30
d_gene: .
j_gene: TRBJ2-1
CDR3nt: TGTGCCTGGAGTGTACCCGGGATCCGTTTGTCCGTTGAGCAGTTCTTC
CDR3aa: CAWSVPGIRLSVEQFF

abundance: .
v_gene: TRBV6-5
d_gene: TRBD2
j_gene: TRBJ2-2
CDR3nt: TGTGCCAGCACCGGACTAGCGGGGAACACCGGGGAGCTGTTTTTT
CDR3aa: CASTGLAGNTGELFF

abundance: .
v_gene: TRBV7-2
d_gene: .
j_gene: TRBJ2-1
CDR3nt: TGTGCCAGCAGCTTGCGCCAAATAGGGGGTGAGCAGTTCTTC
CDR3aa: CASSLRQIGGEQFF

abundance: .
v_gene: TRBV6-1
d_gene: .
j_gene: TRBJ1-4
CDR3nt: TGTGCCAGCACCCTCATGGGAGTAGTTAATGAAAAACTGTTTTTT
CDR3aa: CASTLMGVVNEKLFF

abundance: .
v_gene: TRBV7-6
d_gene: .
j_gene: TRBJ1-3
CDR3nt: TGTGCCAGCAGCTTCTCCCCCATGGACTCTGGAAACACCATATATTTT
CDR3aa: CASSFSPMDSGNTIYF

abundance: few
v_gene: TRBV19
d_gene: TRBD1
j_gene: TRBJ2-7
CDR3nt: TGTGCCAGTAGGCGACAGGGGGACTCCTACGAGCAGTACTTC
CDR3aa: CASRRQGDSYEQYF

abundance: once
v_gene: TRBV19
d_gene: .
j_gene: TRBJ2-7
CDR3nt: TGTGCCAGTGCACCTAGCGCCGTCTCCTACGAGCAGTACTTC
CDR3aa: CASAPSAVSYEQYF

abundance: .
v_gene: TRBV11-2
d_gene: .
j_gene: TRBJ2-7
CDR3nt: TGTGCCAGCAGCCTAGGGGGGGCGTCATACTCCTACGAGCAGTACTTC
CDR3aa: CASSLGGASYSYEQYF

abundance: once
v_gene: TRBV21-1
d_gene: .
j_gene: TRBJ1-1
CDR3nt: TGTGCCAGCAGGGGCAGGGGAGGGACTGAAGCTTTCTTT
CDR3aa: CASRGRGGTEAFF

abundance: .
v_gene: TRBV4-1
d_gene: .
j_gene: TRBJ1-5
CDR3nt: TGCGCCAGCAGCCAAGGGCCAGGGAATCAGCCCCAGCATTTT
CDR3aa: CASSQGPGNQPQHF

abundance: .
v_gene: TRBV7-7
d_gene: TRBD1
j_gene: TRBJ2-5
CDR3nt: TGTGCCAGCAGCTCCGGGACAGGGGTCCGGGAGACCCAGTACTTC
CDR3aa: CASSSGTGVRETQYF

abundance: .
v_gene: TRBV10-3
d_gene: .
j_gene: TRBJ2-2
CDR3nt: TGTGCCATCAACGAGGGCGAAACCACCGGGGAGCTGTTTTTT
CDR3aa: CAINEGETTGELFF

abundance: .
v_gene: TRBV9
d_gene: .
j_gene: TRBJ2-4
CDR3nt: TGTGCCACCCCACGGCGGGGATTAGCCAAAAACATTCAGTACTTC
CDR3aa: CATPRRGLAKNIQYF

abundance: .
v_gene: TRBV6-1
d_gene: TRBD1
j_gene: TRBJ2-7
CDR3nt: TGTGCCAGCAGCCCCAGAGGGGGCGTCTACGAGCAGTACTTC
CDR3aa: CASSPRGGVYEQYF

abundance: few
v_gene: TRBV11-2
d_gene: TRBD2
j_gene: TRBJ2-1
CDR3nt: TGTGCCAGCAGCTTACTTGCTAGCGGGAGGGGTGAGCAGTTCTTC
CDR3aa: CASSLLASGRGEQFF

abundance: .
v_gene: TRBV9
d_gene: TRBD2
j_gene: TRBJ2-1
CDR3nt: TGTGCCAGCAGCCCCTTAGCGGGGGGGCGGAATGAGCAGTTCTTC
CDR3aa: CASSPLAGGRNEQFF

abundance: .
v_gene: TRBV7-2
d_gene: .
j_gene: TRBJ2-7
CDR3nt: TGTGCCAGCAGCTTATCTGGACTCTACGAGCAGTACTTC
CDR3aa: CASSLSGLYEQYF

abundance: .
v_gene: TRBV28
d_gene: TRBD1
j_gene: TRBJ1-5
CDR3nt: TGTGCCAGCAGTTTGGGACAGGCCAGCAATCAGCCCCAGCATTTT
CDR3aa: CASSLGQASNQPQHF

abundance: .
v_gene: TRBV30
d_gene: .
j_gene: TRBJ2-5
CDR3nt: TGTGCCTGGAGTGGTGTACCCTGGGCAGAGACCCAGTACTTC
CDR3aa: CAWSGVPWAETQYF

abundance: .
v_gene: TRBV10-3
d_gene: TRBD1
j_gene: TRBJ1-5
CDR3nt: TGTGCCATCAGTGAGGCAGGGGGTTATCAGCCCCAGCATTTT
CDR3aa: CAISEAGGYQPQHF

abundance: .
v_gene: TRBV5-1
d_gene: .
j_gene: TRBJ2-5
CDR3nt: TGCGCCAGCAGCTTGGACAACCCCGGGGAGACCCAGTACTTC
CDR3aa: CASSLDNPGETQYF

abundance: .
v_gene: TRBV5-4
d_gene: TRBD2
j_gene: TRBJ2-1
CDR3nt: TGTGCCAGCAGCTTAGGCGGGGGGCCCCTCAATGAGCAGTTCTTC
CDR3aa: CASSLGGGPLNEQFF

abundance: .
v_gene: TRBV29-1
d_gene: TRBD2
j_gene: TRBJ2-7
CDR3nt: TGCAGCGCCCTAGCGGGAGGGCCCTACGAGCAGTACTTC
CDR3aa: CSALAGGPYEQYF

abundance: .
v_gene: TRBV30
d_gene: .
j_gene: TRBJ1-5
CDR3nt: TGTGCCTGGAGGGGGACACCCAATCAGCCCCAGCATTTT
CDR3aa: CAWRGTPNQPQHF

abundance: .
v_gene: TRBV6-5
d_gene: .
j_gene: TRBJ1-4
CDR3nt: TGTGCCAGCAGTTACTCAGGGGCGCGGTATGAAAAACTGTTTTTT
CDR3aa: CASSYSGARYEKLFF

abundance: .
v_gene: TRBV11-2
d_gene: .
j_gene: TRBJ2-2
CDR3nt: TGTGCCAGCAGCTTTCGACACCAGAACACCGGGGAGCTGTTTTTT
CDR3aa: CASSFRHQNTGELFF

abundance: .
v_gene: TRBV6-6
d_gene: .
j_gene: TRBJ2-4
CDR3nt: TGTGCCAGCAGTTTAGGCCCGGGCTATAACATTCAGTACTTC
CDR3aa: CASSLGPGYNIQYF

abundance: .
v_gene: TRBV2
d_gene: TRBD2
j_gene: TRBJ2-5
CDR3nt: TGTGCCAGCAGGATGGTAGGACTAGCGGGAGAGACCCAGTACTTC
CDR3aa: CASRMVGLAGETQYF

abundance: .
v_gene: TRBV6-6
d_gene: TRBD2
j_gene: TRBJ2-1
CDR3nt: TGTGCCAGCAGTCAAGGACTAGCGGGAGCTAATGAGCAGTTCTTC
CDR3aa: CASSQGLAGANEQFF

abundance: .
v_gene: TRBV5-1
d_gene: TRBD1
j_gene: TRBJ2-7
CDR3nt: TGCGCCAGCAGCTATTGGACAGGCGCCTCCTACGAGCAGTACTTC
CDR3aa: CASSYWTGASYEQYF

abundance: .
v_gene: TRBV30
d_gene: .
j_gene: TRBJ1-6
CDR3nt: TGTGCCTGGAGTGGGGCCCGGCCAAATAATTCACCCCTCCACTTT
CDR3aa: CAWSGARPNNSPLHF

abundance: .
v_gene: TRBV7-9
d_gene: .
j_gene: TRBJ1-5
CDR3nt: TGTGCCAGCAGCGCCGGGGTCAATCAGCCCCAGCATTTT
CDR3aa: CASSAGVNQPQHF

abundance: .
v_gene: TRBV7-8
d_gene: TRBD2
j_gene: TRBJ2-1
CDR3nt: TGTGCCAGCAGCTTACGTTTGGGGGGGGATACCAATGAGCAGTTCTTC
CDR3aa: CASSLRLGGDTNEQFF

abundance: .
v_gene: TRBV7-2
d_gene: TRBD1
j_gene: TRBJ1-2
CDR3nt: TGTGCCAGCAGCTTAGGATTGACAGGGGGCGATGGCTACACCTTC
CDR3aa: CASSLGLTGGDGYTF

abundance: .
v_gene: TRBV19
d_gene: TRBD2
j_gene: TRBJ2-2
CDR3nt: TGTGCCAGTAGCCAATTGGCGGGGGTGAACACCGGGGAGCTGTTTTTT
CDR3aa: CASSQLAGVNTGELFF

abundance: .
v_gene: TRBV9
d_gene: TRBD2
j_gene: TRBJ2-7
CDR3nt: TGTGCCAGCAGCGTATACGGACTAGCGGACTACGAGCAGTACTTC
CDR3aa: CASSVYGLADYEQYF